The 10 T cell receptor beta chains below come from one sample, sequenced in a study of T cells expressing NK-cell markers. Using the 5' RACE reads, TCRdb records one entry per CDR3 protein without DNA. This specimen shows hundreds of thousands of distinct CDR3 sequences; the ten leading clones hold more than 7%. Sequences were obtained from blood T cells: a sorted CD56 or NKG2C T cell subset, CD4+ or CD8+ T cells, or bulk PBMC T cells (not recorded which). The receptors come from a woman aged 18 to 75 in good health.

The chain has TRBV7-9 and TRBJ2-3; the D gene TCRdb calls, TRBD1, cannot be checked with no DNA. The CDR3 is 15 amino acids. CDR1 and CDR2 from the germline V gene are SEHNR and FQNEAQ (reference sequence). The CDR3 loop is CASSLLMGATDTQYF.

V usage is TRBV5-1 and J usage is TRBJ2-2; TCRdb reports TRBD2, a call that lacks DNA to check it against. From germline, CDR1 is SGHRS and CDR2 YFSETQ. The CDR3 covers 15 residues. CDR3 in amino acids: CASTTWRPDTGELFF.

The chain has TRBV2 and TRBJ2-1. This CDR3 is 15 amino acids long. Looked up from germline, CDR1 is SNHLY and CDR2 is FYNNEI. CDR3 protein: CASSYGIKSQNEQFF.

V usage is TRBV20-1 and J usage is TRBJ2-2; the D call from TCRdb, TRBD2, cannot be confirmed without DNA. The CDR3 is made up of 14 amino acids. Germline CDR1 is DFQATT and CDR2 is SNEGSKA (reference sequence). The CDR3 loop reads CSAGLATSTGELFF.

V and J are TRBV20-1 and TRBJ2-3; the TCRdb D gene call, TRBD2, has no DNA to confirm it. There are 14 residues in the CDR3. CDR1 DFQATT and CDR2 SNEGSKA come from the germline V gene (reference sequence). The CDR3 is CSAPAGVWADTQYF.

V usage is TRBV20-1 and J usage is TRBJ1-5; TCRdb reports TRBD1, a call that lacks DNA to check it against. The CDR3 totals 17 residues. CDR1 DFQATT and CDR2 SNEGSKA come from the germline V gene (reference sequence). This CDR3 is CSAVDRVMKRSNQPQHF.

The rearrangement joins TRBV12-3 or TRBV12-4 to TRBJ2-1; TCRdb reports TRBD1, a call that lacks DNA to check it against. The CDR3 consists of 15 residues. CDR3 region: CASMGTASSYNEQFF.

J is TRBJ1-1 and V is TRBV29-1. The CDR3 covers 11 residues. Germline V gene data show CDR1 as SQVTM and CDR2 as ANQGSEA. The CDR3 sequence: CSFRMNTEAFF.

The rearrangement joins TRBV15 to TRBJ2-1; TCRdb selects TRBD2, and the lack of DNA leaves this call unchecked. CDR1 is LNHNV and CDR2 is YYDKDF in the germline V gene (reference sequence). There are 17 residues in the CDR3. CDR3 in amino acids: CATSRGEGGYAYNEQFF.

The chain carries TRBV29-1 and TRBJ2-2; absent DNA, TCRdb's TRBD2 call cannot be checked. CDR1 is SQVTM, CDR2 ANQGSEA, per germline. This CDR3 spans 18 amino acids. The CDR3: CSVETLGTSGKNTGELFF.